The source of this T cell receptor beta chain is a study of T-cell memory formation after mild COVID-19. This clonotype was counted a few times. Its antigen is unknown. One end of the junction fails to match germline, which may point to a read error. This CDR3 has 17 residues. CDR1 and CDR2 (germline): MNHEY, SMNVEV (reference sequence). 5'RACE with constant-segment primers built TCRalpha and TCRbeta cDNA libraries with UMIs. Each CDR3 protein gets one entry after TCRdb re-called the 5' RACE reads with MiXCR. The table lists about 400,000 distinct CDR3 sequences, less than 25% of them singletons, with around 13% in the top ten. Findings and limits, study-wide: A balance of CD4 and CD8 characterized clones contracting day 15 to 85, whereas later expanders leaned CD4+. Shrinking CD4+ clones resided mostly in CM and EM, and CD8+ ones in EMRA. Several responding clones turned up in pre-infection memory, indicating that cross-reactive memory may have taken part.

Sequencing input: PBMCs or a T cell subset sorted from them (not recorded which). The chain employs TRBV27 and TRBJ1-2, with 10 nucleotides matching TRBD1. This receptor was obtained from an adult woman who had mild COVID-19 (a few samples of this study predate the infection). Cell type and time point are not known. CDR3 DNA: TGTGCCAACAGTTGGTATTGTCTGGGACAGGGGAACTATGGCTACACCTTC. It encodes CANSWYCLGQGNYGYTF.